This TCR beta chain appears in the sequencing data of a study of blood T cells in healthy people across ages. Germline V gene data show CDR1 as SGDLS and CDR2 as YYNGEE. This CDR3 is built from 16 residues. A word on this clonotype: The junction does not match germline at one end; this may be a read error.

Primed by a sample-barcoded 5' primer and a J-beta primer mix, a second PCR proceeded for 7 to 11 cycles. A single record per CDR3 protein comes from TCRdb applying MiXCR to the 5' RACE reads. This sample has more than 800,000 distinct CDR3 sequences, with around 26% found just once. The clonotype comes from a woman aged 80 or older in good health. The sequenced material came from blood. The V gene is TRBV9, the J gene TRBJ2-7; D is unclear. The CDR3 bases are TGTGCCAGCAGCCGTACCTCCAAAACACGTCCCTACGAACAGTACTTC. This encodes CASSRTSKTRPYEQYF.